This T cell receptor (beta chain) was identified during a study of T cell responses to AZD1222 COVID-19 vaccine. General study findings and limits: Dominant at 160-218 and 743-854, vaccine-associated CD4 TCRs also spanned spike. There were repertoire samples only from the period after the peak T cell response. Reportedly, nearly half the spike-specific TCRs target unmutated variant regions. The sample set comprised mostly white British donors with more females, and clonal diversity was possibly underestimated.

The data were produced by immunoSEQ multiplex PCR, yet TCRdb's version contains in-frame clones alone and is incomplete. The sample records around 80,000 clones, approximately 91% being singletons. Germline CDR1 SGDLS, CDR2 YYNGEE. The CDR3 runs to 13 residues. V was trimmed by 5 bases and J by 10 bases, leaving 16 bases between them. This clone turned up a few times. Its antigen is undetermined. Here the sequenced sample was peripheral blood, taken on day 0 of AZD1222 vaccination. The TCR comes from an adult in good health. This rearrangement joins TRBV9 to TRBJ2-1; tentatively, D is TRBD2 (6 bases). CDR3 in amino acids: CASSVTSSHEQFF. Here the CDR3 DNA reads TGTGCCAGCAGTGTGACTAGTTCTCACGAGCAGTTCTTC.